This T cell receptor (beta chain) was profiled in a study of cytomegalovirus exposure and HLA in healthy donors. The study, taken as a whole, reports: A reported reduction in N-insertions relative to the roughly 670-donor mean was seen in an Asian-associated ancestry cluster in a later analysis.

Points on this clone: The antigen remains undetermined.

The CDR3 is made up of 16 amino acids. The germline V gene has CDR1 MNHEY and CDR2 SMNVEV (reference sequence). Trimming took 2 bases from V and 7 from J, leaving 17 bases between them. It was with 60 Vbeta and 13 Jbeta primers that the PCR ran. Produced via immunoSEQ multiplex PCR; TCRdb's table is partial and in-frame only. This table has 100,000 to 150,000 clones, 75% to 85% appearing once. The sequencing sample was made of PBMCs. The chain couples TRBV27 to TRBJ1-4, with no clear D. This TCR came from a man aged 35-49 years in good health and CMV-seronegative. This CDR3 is CASSLTFSGGSEKLFF. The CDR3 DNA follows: TGTGCCAGCAGTTTAACATTTTCTGGCGGGAGTGAAAAACTGTTTTTT.